This T cell receptor beta chain was found in a study of T cell responses to AZD1222 COVID-19 vaccine. The wider study: Researchers grouped second doses given at about 4 or about 12 weeks into one pool.

Profiled with immunoSEQ multiplex PCR; TCRdb holds only in-frame clones, not every one. Seen here are under 150,000 clones, about 93% observed once, and the top ten hold about 0.91%. For this clone: What it binds is unknown.

Broader study findings: Unmutated variant regions are reportedly targeted by nearly half of spike-specific TCRs. Clonal diversity was possibly underestimated, and the donors were mostly white British, with more females.

CDR1 is ENHRY, CDR2 SYGVKD, per germline. The V segment lost 6 bases and the J segment 6 bases; nucleotides outside the gene matches: 3. CDR3 size: 12 residues. The receptor's source is an adult in good health. The V call is TRBV10-3, the J call TRBJ1-2; 8 bases are shared with TRBD1. This specimen consisted of peripheral blood, obtained on day 0 of AZD1222 vaccination. For the CDR3, the DNA is TGTGCCATCAGATCGGGACAGGATGGCTACACCTTC. Its translation is CAIRSGQDGYTF.